The 28 T cell receptor beta chains presented below share a single source sample, sequenced in a study of T-cell memory formation after mild COVID-19 (dated by TCRdb to about 2021). Libraries were made using 5' RACE. Data came from an Illumina NovaSeq 6000. The raw public data were reprocessed by TCRdb itself: fastp quality trimming at Q25, MiXCR clonotype calling, in-frame beta chains only. Records with the same CDR3 protein are collapsed into one entry carrying the most frequent genes and DNA. This sample comprises a few hundred thousand distinct CDR3 sequences, approximately 19% of them detected only once. The ten largest account for around 20% of the sample. Sequences were obtained from PBMCs or a T cell subset sorted from them (not recorded which). These receptors originate from a man in his late teens or twenties who had mild COVID-19 (a few samples of this study predate the infection). The sample titles of this study are shuffled in the database, so cell type and time point are left out; the donor was told from shared clones.

The rearrangement uses TRBV7-8 and TRBJ2-3; TRBD1 is a possible D gene (5 bases). Germline CDR1 reads SGHVS; CDR2 reads FQNEAQ. Trimming stripped 0 bases from V and 0 bases from J, with 10 bases between. The CDR3 runs 16 residues. Here the CDR3 DNA reads TGTGCCAGCAGCTTAGCATACAGGCCGAGCACAGATACGCAGTATTTT. This codes for CASSLAYRPSTDTQYF.

This clonotype was picked up a small number of times. Germline and junction disagree at one end, which may indicate a read error. The chain couples TRBV7-9 to TRBJ1-1; D remains unclear. Per germline, CDR1 SEHNR and CDR2 FQNEAQ (reference sequence). CDR3 length: 9 residues. The CDR3 sequence: CASRPEAFF. CDR3 coding DNA: TGTGCCAGCAGGCCTGAGGCTTTCTTT.

This clonotype was found a few times. The V and J genes are TRBV7-2 and TRBJ1-6; 9 nucleotides match TRBD1. The CDR3 runs to 14 residues. V trimming: 10 bases; J trimming: 7 bases; junction bases outside the gene matches: 8. Germline CDR1 SGHTA, CDR2 FQGNSA. The CDR3 here is CAIQTGTGNSPLHF. The CDR3 DNA sequence: TGTGCCATCCAGACCGGGACAGGGAATTCACCCCTCCACTTT.

This clonotype was detected a few times. J is TRBJ2-1 and V is TRBV28; a possible D gene is TRBD2 (5 bases). The CDR3 has 15 residues. Germline CDR1 reads MDHEN; CDR2 reads SYDVKM. Between the trimmed V and J ends, which lost 6 bases and 0 bases, there was a span of 12 bases. CDR3 DNA: TGTGCCAGCAGGCGGGCCCCAAGCTCCTACAATGAGCAGTTCTTC. Its protein is CASRRAPSSYNEQFF.

A few counts support this clonotype. The gene calls are TRBV5-1 and TRBJ2-1; TRBD2 aligns across 13 bases. This CDR3 is 16 amino acids long. The ends lost 4 bases at V and 4 bases at J; junction bases unmatched: 5. The germline CDR1 and CDR2 sequences are SGHRS and YFSETQ. In nucleotides, the CDR3 is TGCGCCAGCAGCAGGAGACTAGCGGGGGGTTACAATGAGCAGTTCTTC. It translates to CASSRRLAGGYNEQFF.

This chain joins TRBV12-3 or TRBV12-4 and TRBJ1-5, with no clear D. V shed 0 bases and J shed 7 bases, with 10 bases lying between them. CDR3 length: 14 amino acids. The CDR3 protein is CASSLAPRGQPQHF. The CDR3 DNA reads as TGTGCCAGCAGTTTAGCGCCAAGAGGGCAGCCCCAGCATTTT.

The chain links TRBV4-1 to TRBJ2-7; 10 positions agree with TRBD1. Trimming took 0 bases from V and 3 from J; bases not matched to a gene: 14. This CDR3 comprises 19 residues. Germline loops: CDR1 MGHRA, CDR2 YSYEKL. As DNA, the CDR3 is TGCGCCAGCAGCCAAGATGCCGGGACAGGGGACCGTAAACTCTACGAGCAGTACTTC. Protein sequence: CASSQDAGTGDRKLYEQYF.

This clonotype occurred many times. The chain couples TRBV7-9 to TRBJ2-2; no firm D call. The germline V gene has CDR1 SEHNR and CDR2 FQNEAQ (reference sequence). V lost 3 bases and J lost 8, with 13 bases in between. This CDR3 has 14 amino acids. In DNA form, the CDR3 reads TGTGCCAGCAGCTTCCTACTTGCTGGAGGGGAGCTGTTTTTT. It is translated as CASSFLLAGGELFF.

This clonotype was counted a few times. The rearrangement links TRBV29-1 to TRBJ1-1, with 8 positions matching TRBD1. The CDR3 is 14 amino acids. V gave up 8 bases and J gave up 4 bases; unmatched junction bases: 12. From germline, CDR1 is SQVTM and CDR2 ANQGSEA. This CDR3 is CSIITDRAGTEAFF. CDR3 in DNA: TGCAGCATAATAACGGACAGGGCGGGCACTGAAGCTTTCTTT. Using reference TRBV29-1 and TRBJ1-1 for the parts outside the CDR3, the full variable domain is SAVISQKPSRDICQRGTSLTIQCQVDSQVTMMFWYRQQPGQSLTLIATANQGSEATYESGFVIDKFPISRPNLTFSTLTVSNMSPEDSSIYLCSIITDRAGTEAFFGQGTRLTVV.

This clonotype was counted a few times. V gene TRBV6-6 combines with J gene TRBJ2-5, with D perhaps assigned TRBD1 or TRBD2 (5 bases each). Germline values: CDR1 MNHNY, CDR2 SVGAGI (reference sequence). Trimming took 5 bases from V and 4 from J, leaving 11 bases between them. The CDR3 sequence is 13 residues long. CDR3 DNA sequence: TGTGCCAGCAGTGCGTCAGGGAGAGAGACCCAGTACTTC. Protein product: CASSASGRETQYF.

This clonotype was detected a few times. CDR3 amino acids: CASSAGGTSGGETQYF. CDR3 DNA: TGTGCCAGCAGCGCGGGAGGGACTAGCGGAGGTGAGACCCAGTACTTC. This rearrangement joins TRBV9 to TRBJ2-5; TRBD2 agrees at 11 bases. The junction had 9 bases not matched to a gene; V was cut back by 3 bases and J by 5 bases. The CDR3 runs 16 residues. Per germline, CDR1 SGDLS and CDR2 YYNGEE.

This clonotype was counted between two and nine times. The chain combines TRBV20-1 with TRBJ2-5; no firm D call. The CDR3 sequence is 12 residues long. Germline CDR1 DFQATT, CDR2 SNEGSKA (reference sequence). V was shortened by 3 bases and J by 5 bases, with 10 bases between the two germline ends. CDR3 nucleotides: TGCAGTGCTAGGGCAGGCGGTGAGACCCAGTACTTC. It is translated as CSARAGGETQYF.

The chain couples TRBV6-5 to TRBJ2-1; D unclear. The V and J ends lost 6 bases and 8 bases respectively, with 11 bases between them. CDR3 length equals 12 residues. The germline gives CDR1 MNHEY, CDR2 SVGAGI. The DNA of the CDR3 is TGTGCCAGCAGCGCATTATCGGATGAGCAGTTCTTC. It is translated as CASSALSDEQFF.

This sequence joins TRBV27 and TRBJ2-7; the D gene is possibly TRBD2 (7 bases). Germline-derived CDR1 and CDR2 are MNHEY and SMNVEV (reference sequence). The length of the CDR3 is 12 residues. V was cut by 9 bases and J by 4 bases, with 13 bases left in between. For the CDR3, the DNA is TGTGCCAGGGGGGGGCAGATATACGAGCAGTACGTC. As protein: CARGGQIYEQYV.

J is TRBJ2-3 and V is TRBV4-1; 8 nucleotides line up with TRBD2. Trimming cost V 3 bases and J 1 base; bases outside gene matches: 9. Germline V lookup: CDR1 MGHRA, CDR2 YSYEKL. The CDR3 has 17 amino acids. The CDR3 protein is CASSHPRRRGGTDTQYF. CDR3 DNA: TGCGCCAGCAGCCATCCTCGGAGGCGGGGGGGCACAGATACGCAGTATTTT.

This chain uses TRBV28 with TRBJ1-1; D ambiguous. The CDR3 totals 14 residues. Trimming took off 4 bases at V and 2 bases at J, with 11 bases between the two ends. The germline V gene encodes CDR1 MDHEN and CDR2 SYDVKM. The CDR3 DNA is TGTGCCAGCAGTTCGTGGACGGTCAACACTGAAGCTTTCTTT. This codes for CASSSWTVNTEAFF.

There are a few counts of this clonotype. The chain couples TRBV11-2 to TRBJ2-3, with D possibly TRBD2 on 6 matching bases. CDR3 size: 16 residues. Germline loops: CDR1 SGHAT, CDR2 FQNNGV. V dropped 6 bases and J dropped 2 bases, with 18 bases sitting between them. The CDR3: CASRGLRTGSTDTQYF. In DNA form, the CDR3 reads TGTGCCAGCAGGGGACTCCGGACGGGTTCCACAGATACGCAGTATTTT.

This clonotype occurred many times. The chain joins TRBV5-1 to TRBJ2-3; D may be TRBD1 or TRBD2 (5 bases each). The CDR3 sequence is 14 residues long. The germline V gene has CDR1 SGHRS and CDR2 YFSETQ. V shed 4 bases and J shed 2 bases, with 11 bases lying between them. CDR3 nucleotides: TGCGCCAGCAGCCCTGGGACCACCACAGATACGCAGTATTTT. This translates into CASSPGTTTDTQYF. The variable domain in full, completed from reference TRBV5-1 and TRBJ2-3, reads KAGVTQTPRYLIKTRGQQVTLSCSPISGHRSVSWYQQTPGQGLQFLFEYFSETQRNKGNFPGRFSGRQFSNSRSEMNVSTLELGDSALYLCASSPGTTTDTQYFGPGTRLTVL.

This clonotype has only a few counts. The V gene is TRBV4-3, the J gene TRBJ2-3, with a possible D match to TRBD2 (5 bases). Germline CDR1 and CDR2: LGHNA and YSLEER. The ends were cut back, 4 bases at V and 5 bases at J, with 13 bases in the middle. The CDR3 length is 14 residues. This CDR3 is CASSPTPGIDTQYF. The CDR3 DNA sequence: TGCGCCAGCAGCCCAACCCCGGGGATAGATACGCAGTATTTT.

The V gene is TRBV5-5, the J gene TRBJ1-5; perhaps TRBD1 as D (5 bases). The CDR3 covers 15 residues. V was pared by 4 bases and J by 3 bases, with 14 bases between. Germline CDR1 and CDR2: SGHKS and YYEKEE (reference sequence). CDR3 loop: CASSGRDGINQPQHF. CDR3 DNA sequence: TGTGCCAGCAGCGGCAGGGACGGAATCAATCAGCCCCAGCATTTT.

This clonotype has more than one count but fewer than ten. V is TRBV7-9 and J is TRBJ2-5; D is perhaps TRBD1 (5 bases). Germline CDR1 is SEHNR and CDR2 is FQNEAQ (reference sequence). V was clipped by 4 bases and J by 0 bases, with 12 bases between them. The CDR3 sequence is 15 residues long. The CDR3 DNA reads as TGTGCCAGCAGCTCAGCCCAGGGATACCAAGAGACCCAGTACTTC. Translation: CASSSAQGYQETQYF.

V usage is TRBV5-1 and J usage is TRBJ1-1; D is perhaps TRBD1 (5 bases). There are 14 residues in the CDR3. Trimming pared 3 bases from V and 3 bases from J, leaving 12 bases between. Per the germline V gene, CDR1 is SGHRS and CDR2 is YFSETQ. As DNA, the CDR3 is TGCGCCAGCAGCTCACCTAGCAGGGACACTGAAGCTTTCTTT. The encoded protein is CASSSPSRDTEAFF.

The chain employs TRBV5-1 and TRBJ1-6; no clear D. The germline V gene has CDR1 SGHRS and CDR2 YFSETQ. V was shortened by 0 bases and J by 13 bases, with 11 bases between the two germline ends. The CDR3 covers 13 residues. In DNA form, the CDR3 reads TGCGCCAGCAGCTTGGGGTTCAGTTCGCCCCTCCACTTT. This translates into CASSLGFSSPLHF.

The chain recombines TRBV3-1 with TRBJ2-5; D assignment may be TRBD1 or TRBD2 (7 bases each). Germline values: CDR1 LGHDT, CDR2 YNNKEL (reference sequence). The CDR3 consists of 16 residues. V was cut by 0 bases and J by 7 bases, with 18 bases left in between. The CDR3 sequence: CASSQDRGGPKLTQYF. As DNA, the CDR3 is TGTGCCAGCAGCCAAGACAGGGGGGGGCCGAAATTGACCCAGTACTTC.

The CDR3 DNA is TGCAGTGCTAGAGATCCGGGGTTGGGTGGCTCCTACAATGAGCAGTTCTTC. Protein product: CSARDPGLGGSYNEQFF. The chain combines TRBV20-1 with TRBJ2-1, with a possible D match to TRBD2 (5 bases). V was pared by 0 bases and J by 0 bases, with 15 bases between. CDR3 size: 17 residues. Germline values: CDR1 DFQATT, CDR2 SNEGSKA (reference sequence).

CDR3 in amino acids: CASARRDGLSYGYTF. CDR3 bases: TGTGCTAGTGCCCGGCGGGACGGCCTTTCCTATGGCTACACCTTC. The gene calls are TRBV12-5 and TRBJ1-2; a possible D gene is TRBD1 (5 bases). The V gene's germline CDR1 is LGHNT and CDR2 FRNRAP. This CDR3 is built from 15 residues. Trimming removed 7 bases at V and 4 bases at J, with 19 bases between.

V gene TRBV6-5 combines with J gene TRBJ2-5; TRBD1 matches 9 bases. The CDR3 extends over 12 amino acids. Germline loops: CDR1 MNHEY, CDR2 SVGAGI. V lost 8 bases and J lost 5; bases outside the gene matches: 3. The CDR3 protein is CASGQGWETQYF. CDR3 sequence (DNA): TGTGCCAGCGGACAGGGGTGGGAGACCCAGTACTTC.

The V and J genes are TRBV9 and TRBJ1-6, with D perhaps TRBD1 (5 bases). The V and J ends lost 1 base and 9 bases respectively, with 17 bases between them. Germline V gene data show CDR1 as SGDLS and CDR2 as YYNGEE. CDR3 length: 16 residues. The CDR3 bases are TGTGCCAGCAGCGTATCGGGGACGGCGGCTGGTTCACCCCTCCACTTT. Encoded protein: CASSVSGTAAGSPLHF.